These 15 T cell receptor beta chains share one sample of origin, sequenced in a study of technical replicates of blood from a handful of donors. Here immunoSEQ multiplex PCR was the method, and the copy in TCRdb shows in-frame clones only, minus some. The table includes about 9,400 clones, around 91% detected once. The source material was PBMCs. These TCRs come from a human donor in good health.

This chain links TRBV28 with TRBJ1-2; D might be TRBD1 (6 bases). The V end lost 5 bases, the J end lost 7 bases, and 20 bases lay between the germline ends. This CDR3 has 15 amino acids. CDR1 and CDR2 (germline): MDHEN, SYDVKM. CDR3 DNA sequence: TGTGCCAGCAGTGTTTCCAATTGGGGGCAGGGTGGCTACACCTTC. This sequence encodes CASSVSNWGQGGYTF.

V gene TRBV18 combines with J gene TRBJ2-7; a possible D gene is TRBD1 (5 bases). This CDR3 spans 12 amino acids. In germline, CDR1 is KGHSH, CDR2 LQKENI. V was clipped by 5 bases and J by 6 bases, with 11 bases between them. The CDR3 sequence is CASSTGASEQYF. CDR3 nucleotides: TGTGCCAGCTCAACAGGCGCCTCCGAGCAGTACTTC. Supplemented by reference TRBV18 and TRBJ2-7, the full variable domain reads NAGVMQNPRHLVRRRGQEARLRCSPMKGHSHVYWYRQLPEEGLKFMVYLQKENIIDESGMPKERFSAEFPKEGPSILRIQQVVRGDSAAYFCASSTGASEQYFGPGTRLTVT.

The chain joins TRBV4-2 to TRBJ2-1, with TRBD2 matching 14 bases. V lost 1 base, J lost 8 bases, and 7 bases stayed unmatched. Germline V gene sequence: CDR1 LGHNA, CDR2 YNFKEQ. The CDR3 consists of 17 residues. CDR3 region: CASSQGLAGGDWDEQFF. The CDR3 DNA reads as TGTGCCAGCAGCCAAGGACTAGCGGGAGGGGATTGGGATGAGCAGTTCTTC.

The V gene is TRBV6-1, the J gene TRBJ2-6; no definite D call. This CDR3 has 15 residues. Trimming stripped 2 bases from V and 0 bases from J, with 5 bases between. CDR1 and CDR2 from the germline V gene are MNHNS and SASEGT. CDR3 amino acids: CASSEHNSGANVLTF. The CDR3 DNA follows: TGTGCCAGCAGTGAACACAACTCTGGGGCCAACGTCCTGACTTTC.

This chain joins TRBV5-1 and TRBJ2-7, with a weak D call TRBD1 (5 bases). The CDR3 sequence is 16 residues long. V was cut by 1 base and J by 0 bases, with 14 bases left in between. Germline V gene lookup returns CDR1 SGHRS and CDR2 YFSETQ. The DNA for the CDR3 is TGCGCCAGCAGCTTGATAACAGGTCCCTCCTCCTACGAGCAGTACTTC. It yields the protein CASSLITGPSSYEQYF.

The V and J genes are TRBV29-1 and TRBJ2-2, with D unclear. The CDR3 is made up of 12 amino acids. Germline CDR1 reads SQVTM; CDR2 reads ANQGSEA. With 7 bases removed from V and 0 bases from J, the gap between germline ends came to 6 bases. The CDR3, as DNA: TGCAGCGGCGCCCCGAACACCGGGGAGCTGTTTTTT. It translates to CSGAPNTGELFF.

The CDR3 protein is CASSFDTPSPSGNTIYF. In DNA form, the CDR3 reads TGCGCCAGCAGCTTTGACACACCGTCCCCCTCTGGAAACACCATATATTTT. This chain connects TRBV5-1 to TRBJ1-3; the D is unclear. CDR3 length: 17 amino acids. The V end lost 2 bases, the J end lost 0 bases, and 15 bases lay between the germline ends. Germline V gene sequence: CDR1 SGHRS, CDR2 YFSETQ. Variable domain in full (rest from reference TRBV5-1 and TRBJ1-3): KAGVTQTPRYLIKTRGQQVTLSCSPISGHRSVSWYQQTPGQGLQFLFEYFSETQRNKGNFPGRFSGRQFSNSRSEMNVSTLELGDSALYLCASSFDTPSPSGNTIYFGEGSWLTVV.

The CDR3 protein is CASSPGLAETDTQYF. The CDR3 bases are TGCGCCAGCAGCCCGGGACTAGCGGAGACAGATACGCAGTATTTT. The V and J genes are TRBV5-1 and TRBJ2-3, with 11 bases aligning to TRBD2. The V gene end was trimmed by 4 bases and the J gene end by 3 bases; junction bases not matched to a gene: 4. Germline V lookup: CDR1 SGHRS, CDR2 YFSETQ. This CDR3 has 15 residues.

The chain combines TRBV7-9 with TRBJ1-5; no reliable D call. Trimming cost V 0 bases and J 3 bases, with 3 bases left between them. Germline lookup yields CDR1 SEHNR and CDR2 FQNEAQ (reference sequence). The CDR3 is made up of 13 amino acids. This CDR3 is CASSLALNQPQHF. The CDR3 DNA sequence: TGTGCCAGCAGCTTAGCCCTCAATCAGCCCCAGCATTTT.

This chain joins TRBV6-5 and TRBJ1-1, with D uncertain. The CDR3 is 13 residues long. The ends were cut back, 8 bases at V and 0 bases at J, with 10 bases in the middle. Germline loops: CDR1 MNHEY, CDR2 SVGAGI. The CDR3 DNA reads TGTGCCAGCGGAGTTGTCTTGAACACTGAAGCTTTCTTT. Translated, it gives CASGVVLNTEAFF.

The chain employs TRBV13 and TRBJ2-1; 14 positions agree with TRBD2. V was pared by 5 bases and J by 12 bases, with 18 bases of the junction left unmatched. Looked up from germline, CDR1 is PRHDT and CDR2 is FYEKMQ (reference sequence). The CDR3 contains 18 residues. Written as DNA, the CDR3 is TGTGCCAGCAGCCTAGCTCTGTTAGGGACTAGCGGGAGAGAAGGGCAGTTCTTC. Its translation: CASSLALLGTSGREGQFF.

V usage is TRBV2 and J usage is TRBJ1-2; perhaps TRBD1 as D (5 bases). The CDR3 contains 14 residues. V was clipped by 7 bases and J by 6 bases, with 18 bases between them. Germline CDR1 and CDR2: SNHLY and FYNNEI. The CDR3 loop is CASTSGPTRDGYTF. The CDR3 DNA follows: TGTGCCAGCACCTCAGGACCCACCAGGGATGGCTACACCTTC.

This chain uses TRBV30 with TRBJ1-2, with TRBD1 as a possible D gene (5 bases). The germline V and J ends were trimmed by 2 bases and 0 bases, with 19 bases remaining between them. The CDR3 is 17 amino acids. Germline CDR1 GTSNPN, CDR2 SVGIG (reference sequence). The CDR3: CAWSFPYTGIANYGYTF. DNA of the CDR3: TGTGCCTGGAGTTTCCCGTACACAGGTATAGCTAACTATGGCTACACCTTC. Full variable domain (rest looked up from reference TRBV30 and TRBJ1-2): SQTIHQWPATLVQPVGSPLSLECTVEGTSNPNLYWYRQAAGRGLQLLFYSVGIGQISSEVPQNLSASRPQDRQFILSSKKLLLSDSGFYLCAWSFPYTGIANYGYTFGSGTRLTVV.

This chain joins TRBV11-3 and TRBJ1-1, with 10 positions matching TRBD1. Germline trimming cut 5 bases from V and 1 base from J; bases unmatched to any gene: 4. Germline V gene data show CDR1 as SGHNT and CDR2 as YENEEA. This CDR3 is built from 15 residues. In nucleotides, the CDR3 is TGTGCCAGCAGCCTTGGGACAGGGGAGAACACTGAAGCTTTCTTT. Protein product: CASSLGTGENTEAFF.

CDR3 in amino acids: CASIPLLGQGSTEAFF. DNA of the CDR3: TGTGCCAGTATCCCCCTCCTGGGACAGGGAAGCACTGAAGCTTTCTTT. V and J are TRBV19 and TRBJ1-1, with TRBD1 identical over 9 bases. The CDR3 totals 16 residues. CDR1 is LNHDA, CDR2 SQIVND, per germline (reference sequence). V shed 7 bases, J shed 4 bases, and the junction held 13 bases outside the gene matches.